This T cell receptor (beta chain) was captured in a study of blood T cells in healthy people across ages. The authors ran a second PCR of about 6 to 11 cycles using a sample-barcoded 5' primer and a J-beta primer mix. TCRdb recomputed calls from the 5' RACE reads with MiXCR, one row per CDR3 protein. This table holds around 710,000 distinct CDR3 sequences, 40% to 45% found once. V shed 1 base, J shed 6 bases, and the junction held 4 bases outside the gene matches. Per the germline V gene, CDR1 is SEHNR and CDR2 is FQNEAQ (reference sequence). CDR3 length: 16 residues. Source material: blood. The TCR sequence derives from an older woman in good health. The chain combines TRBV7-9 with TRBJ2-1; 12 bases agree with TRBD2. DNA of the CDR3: TGTGCCAGCAGCTTAGTGACTAGCGGGAGAAGCAATGAGCAGTTCTTC. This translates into CASSLVTSGRSNEQFF.